This TCR beta chain was sequenced in a study of OX40 agonist ivuxolimab in advanced cancers. Overall study context: Patients got intravenous ivuxolimab at 0.01 to 10 mg/kg every 2 weeks. Every patient in dose escalation had hepatocellular carcinoma, melanoma, renal cell or head and neck cancer. Regarding the study as a whole: Clonal expansion from baseline to week 6 occurred in both CD4+ and CD8+ T cells.

Blood specimens came from baseline, cycle 4 day 1, and cycle 7 day 1. The repertoire was sequenced with immunoSEQ multiplex PCR; TCRdb's copy has only in-frame clones and lacks some. Here the sample spans around 99,000 clones, 91% being singletons. Of note for this clone: Its antigen remains unidentified. Other DNA sequences within the sample encode an identical CDR3.

This receptor was obtained from an adult with an advanced solid tumor such as melanoma, head and neck, liver or kidney cancer. Sequenced material: CD4+ or CD8+ T cells sorted from blood, taken in a trial of the OX40 agonist ivuxolimab.

This CDR3 reads CASSLTRSDTQYF. The CDR3 DNA is TGTGCCAGCAGCTTGACTAGATCAGATACGCAGTATTTT. J is TRBJ2-3 and V is TRBV7-3; maybe TRBD2 (6 bases). CDR3 length equals 13 residues. V was trimmed by 3 bases and J by 4 bases, leaving 8 bases between them. Germline assignment: CDR1 SGHTA and CDR2 FQGTGA. The full variable domain, its missing parts supplied by reference TRBV7-3 and TRBJ2-3, is GAGVSQTPSNKVTEKGKYVELRCDPISGHTALYWYRQSLGQGPEFLIYFQGTGAADDSGLPNDRFFAVRPEGSVSTLKIQRTERGDSAVYLCASSLTRSDTQYFGPGTRLTVL.